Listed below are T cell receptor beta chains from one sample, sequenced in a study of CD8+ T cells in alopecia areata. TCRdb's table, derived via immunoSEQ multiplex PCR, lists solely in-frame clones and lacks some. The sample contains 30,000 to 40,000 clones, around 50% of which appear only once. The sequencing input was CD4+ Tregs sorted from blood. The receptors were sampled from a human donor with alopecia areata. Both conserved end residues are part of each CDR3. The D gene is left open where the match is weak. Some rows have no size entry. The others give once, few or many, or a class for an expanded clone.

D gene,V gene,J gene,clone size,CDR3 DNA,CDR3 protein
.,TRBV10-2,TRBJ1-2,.,TGCGCCAGTTACGGGGATGGCTACACCTTC,CASYGDGYTF
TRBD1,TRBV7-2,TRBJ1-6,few,TGTGCCAGCAGCTTGGGACAGAATAATTCACCCCTCCACTTT,CASSLGQNNSPLHF
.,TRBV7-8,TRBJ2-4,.,TGTGCCAGCGGGTTAGGAAACATTCAGTACTTC,CASGLGNIQYF
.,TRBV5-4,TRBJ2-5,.,TGTGCCAGCAGCCCCCGGGACGGAACCCAAGAGACCCAGTACTTC,CASSPRDGTQETQYF
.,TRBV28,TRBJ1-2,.,TGTGCCAGCAGAAGACAGGCCTATGGCTACACCTTC,CASRRQAYGYTF
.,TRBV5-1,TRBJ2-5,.,TGCGCCAGCAGTCTGCCCAGGGAGACCCAGTACTTC,CASSLPRETQYF
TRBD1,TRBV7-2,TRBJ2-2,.,TGTGCCAGCAGCTCCAGGGGGTCCCCCCTAAACACCGGGGAGCTGTTTTTT,CASSSRGSPLNTGELFF
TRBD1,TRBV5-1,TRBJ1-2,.,TGCGCCAGCAGCTTGACAGGGGACTATGGCTACACCTTC,CASSLTGDYGYTF
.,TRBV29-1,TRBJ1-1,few,TGCAGCGTGACGGGCCAGCCGAACACTGAAGCTTTCTTT,CSVTGQPNTEAFF
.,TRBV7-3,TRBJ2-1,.,TGTGCCAGCAGCTTAACCAGAATGAGCGGCGGTGAGCAGTTCTTC,CASSLTRMSGGEQFF
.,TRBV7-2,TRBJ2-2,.,TGTGCCAGCAGCTTAGCAAGGGACACCGGGGAGCTGTTTTTT,CASSLARDTGELFF
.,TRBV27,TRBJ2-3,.,TGTGCCAGCAGTTTATGGAGACCCACAGATACGCAGTATTTT,CASSLWRPTDTQYF
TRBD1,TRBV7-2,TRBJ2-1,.,TGTGCCAGCAGCCGCAGGGGGCACGTCAATGAGCAGTTCTTC,CASSRRGHVNEQFF
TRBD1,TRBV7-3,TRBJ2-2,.,TGTGCCAGCAGCTTTGGGACAGGACGAACCGGGGAGCTGTTTTTT,CASSFGTGRTGELFF
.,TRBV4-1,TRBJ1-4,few,TGCGCCAGCAGCCAACCCCTGCGGGACGCAACTAATGAAAAACTGTTTTTT,CASSQPLRDATNEKLFF
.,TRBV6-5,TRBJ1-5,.,TGTGCCAGCAGACGGGGGTTGATCGACCAGCCCCAGCATTTT,CASRRGLIDQPQHF
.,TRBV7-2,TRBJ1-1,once,TGTGCCAGCAGCTTTGGGGGGAAGAACACTGAAGCTTTCTTT,CASSFGGKNTEAFF
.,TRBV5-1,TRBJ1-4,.,TGCGCCAGCAGCTTGGCCGGAAGTAGGGAAAAACTGTTTTTT,CASSLAGSREKLFF
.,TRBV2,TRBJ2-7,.,TGTGCCAGCAGTGCCCCTTCGTCGTTTACGCAGTACTTC,CASSAPSSFTQYF
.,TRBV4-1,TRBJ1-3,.,TGCGCCAGCAGCCGACCCGGGGGGACTGGAAACACCATATATTTT,CASSRPGGTGNTIYF
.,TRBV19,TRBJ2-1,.,TGTGCCAGCGGCAAGATAAGAGGCCCTGACAATGAGCAGTTCTTC,CASGKIRGPDNEQFF
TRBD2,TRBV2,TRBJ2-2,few,TGTGCCAGATCGGGACTAACCACCGGGGAGCTGTTTTTT,CARSGLTTGELFF
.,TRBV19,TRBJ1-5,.,TGTGCCAGTAGTATAAATTTGGGCAGGGGCAATCAGCCCCAGCATTTT,CASSINLGRGNQPQHF
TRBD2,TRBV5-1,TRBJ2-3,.,TGCGCCAGCAGCGGGGGGGTTGTCACAGATACGCAGTATTTT,CASSGGVVTDTQYF
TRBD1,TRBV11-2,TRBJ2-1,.,TGTGCCAGCAGCCCGGACAGGGGGCTGAGGAATGAGCAGTTCTTC,CASSPDRGLRNEQFF
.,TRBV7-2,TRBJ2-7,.,TGTGCCAGCAGCTTCGCCGGGTCGAGCTACGAGCAGTACTTC,CASSFAGSSYEQYF
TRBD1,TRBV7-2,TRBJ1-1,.,TGTGCCAGCAGCTTTTTAGCAGGGGGGAACACTGAAGCTTTCTTT,CASSFLAGGNTEAFF
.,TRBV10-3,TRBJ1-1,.,TGTGCCATCAGTAGTCCGACAGAGAACACTGAAGCTTTCTTT,CAISSPTENTEAFF
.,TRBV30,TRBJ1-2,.,TGTGCCTGGAGTGTACGGTGGTCTAACTATGGCTACACCTTC,CAWSVRWSNYGYTF
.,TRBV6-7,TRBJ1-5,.,TGTGCCAGCAGCCAAGGACAGCACAATCAGCCCCAGCATTTT,CASSQGQHNQPQHF